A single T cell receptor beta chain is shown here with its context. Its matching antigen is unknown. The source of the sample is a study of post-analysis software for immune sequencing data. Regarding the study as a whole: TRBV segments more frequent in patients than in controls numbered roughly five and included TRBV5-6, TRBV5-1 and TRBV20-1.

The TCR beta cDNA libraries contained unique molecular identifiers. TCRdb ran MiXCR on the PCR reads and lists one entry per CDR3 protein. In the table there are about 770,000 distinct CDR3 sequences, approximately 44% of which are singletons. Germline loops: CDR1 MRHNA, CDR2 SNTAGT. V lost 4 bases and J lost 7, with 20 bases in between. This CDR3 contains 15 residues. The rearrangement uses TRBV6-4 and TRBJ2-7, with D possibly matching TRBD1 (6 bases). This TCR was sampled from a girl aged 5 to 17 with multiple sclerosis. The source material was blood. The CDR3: CASSVGGLGDNEQYF. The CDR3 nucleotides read TGTGCCAGCAGTGTGGGTGGCCTCGGGGACAATGAGCAGTACTTC.